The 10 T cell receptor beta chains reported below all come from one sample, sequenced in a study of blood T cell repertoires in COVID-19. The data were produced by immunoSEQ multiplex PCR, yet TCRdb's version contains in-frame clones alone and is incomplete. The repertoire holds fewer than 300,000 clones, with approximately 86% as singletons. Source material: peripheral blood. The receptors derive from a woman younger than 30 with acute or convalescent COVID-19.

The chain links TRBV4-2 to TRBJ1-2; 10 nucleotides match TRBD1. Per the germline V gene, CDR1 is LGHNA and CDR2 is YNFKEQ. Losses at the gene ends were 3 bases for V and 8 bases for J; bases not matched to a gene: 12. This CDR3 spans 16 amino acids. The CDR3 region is CASSQVPGQGIEGYTF. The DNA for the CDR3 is TGTGCCAGCAGCCAGGTCCCGGGACAGGGGATCGAGGGCTACACCTTC.

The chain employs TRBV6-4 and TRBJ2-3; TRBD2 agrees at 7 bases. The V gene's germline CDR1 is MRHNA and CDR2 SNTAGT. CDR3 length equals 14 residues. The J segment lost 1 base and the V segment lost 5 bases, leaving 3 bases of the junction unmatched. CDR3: CASSLTSRTDTQYF. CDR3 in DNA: TGTGCCAGCAGTCTGACTAGCCGCACAGATACGCAGTATTTT.

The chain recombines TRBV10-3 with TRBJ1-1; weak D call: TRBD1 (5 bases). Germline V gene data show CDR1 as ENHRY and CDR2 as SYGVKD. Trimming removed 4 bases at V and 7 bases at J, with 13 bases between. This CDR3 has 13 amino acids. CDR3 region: CAISAWGSSEAFF. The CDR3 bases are TGTGCCATCAGTGCGTGGGGCTCGAGTGAAGCTTTCTTT.

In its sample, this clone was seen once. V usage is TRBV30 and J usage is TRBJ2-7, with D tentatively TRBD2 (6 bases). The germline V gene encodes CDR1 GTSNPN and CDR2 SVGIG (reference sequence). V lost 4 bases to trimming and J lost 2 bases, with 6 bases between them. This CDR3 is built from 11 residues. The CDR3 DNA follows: TGTGCCTGGACGGGAGCCTACGAGCAGTACTTC. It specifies CAWTGAYEQYF.

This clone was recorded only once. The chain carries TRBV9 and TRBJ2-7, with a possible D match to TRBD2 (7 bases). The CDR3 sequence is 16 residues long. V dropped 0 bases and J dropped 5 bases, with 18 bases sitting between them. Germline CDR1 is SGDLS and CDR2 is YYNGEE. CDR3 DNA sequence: TGTGCCAGCAGCGTAGTGACGGGGGGCGGTCTAGACGAGCAGTACTTC. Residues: CASSVVTGGGLDEQYF.

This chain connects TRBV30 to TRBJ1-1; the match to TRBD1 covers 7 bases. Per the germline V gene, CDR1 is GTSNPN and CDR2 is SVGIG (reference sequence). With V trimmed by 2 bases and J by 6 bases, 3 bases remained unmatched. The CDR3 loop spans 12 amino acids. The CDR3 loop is CAWSKRGPEAFF. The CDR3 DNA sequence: TGTGCCTGGAGTAAAAGGGGGCCTGAAGCTTTCTTT.

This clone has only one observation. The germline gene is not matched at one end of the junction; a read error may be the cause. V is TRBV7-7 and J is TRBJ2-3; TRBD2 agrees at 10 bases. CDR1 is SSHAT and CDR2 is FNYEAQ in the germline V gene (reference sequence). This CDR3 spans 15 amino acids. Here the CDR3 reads CASSSGTSDTDTQYF. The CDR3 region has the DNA TGTGCTAGCAGTTCCGGGACTAGCGACACAGATACGCAGTATTTT. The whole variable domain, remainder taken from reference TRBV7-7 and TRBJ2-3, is GAGVSQSPRYKVTKRGQDVTLRCDPISSHATLYWYQQALGQGPEFLTYFNYEAQPDKSGLPSDRFSAERPEGSISTLTIQRTEQRDSAMYRCASSSGTSDTDTQYFGPGTRLTVL.

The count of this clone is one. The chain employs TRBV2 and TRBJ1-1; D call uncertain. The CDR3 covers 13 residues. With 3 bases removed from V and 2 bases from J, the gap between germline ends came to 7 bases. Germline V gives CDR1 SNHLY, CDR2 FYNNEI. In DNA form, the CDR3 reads TGTGCCAGCAGTGAGAGGCCAAACACTGAAGCTTTCTTT. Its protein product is CASSERPNTEAFF.

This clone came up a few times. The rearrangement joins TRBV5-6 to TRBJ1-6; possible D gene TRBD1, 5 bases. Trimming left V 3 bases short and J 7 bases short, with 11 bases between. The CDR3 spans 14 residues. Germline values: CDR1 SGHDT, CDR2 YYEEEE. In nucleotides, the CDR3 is TGTGCCAGCAGCTCAAGGGGTCGAAATTCACCCCTCCACTTT. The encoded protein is CASSSRGRNSPLHF.

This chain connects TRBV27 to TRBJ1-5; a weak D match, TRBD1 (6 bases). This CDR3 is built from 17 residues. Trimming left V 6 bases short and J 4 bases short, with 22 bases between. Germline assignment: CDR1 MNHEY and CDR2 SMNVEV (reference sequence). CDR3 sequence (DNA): TGTGCCAGCAGCCACTGGGGGGGCCGCAGGAAGAATCAGCCCCAGCATTTT. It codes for CASSHWGGRRKNQPQHF.